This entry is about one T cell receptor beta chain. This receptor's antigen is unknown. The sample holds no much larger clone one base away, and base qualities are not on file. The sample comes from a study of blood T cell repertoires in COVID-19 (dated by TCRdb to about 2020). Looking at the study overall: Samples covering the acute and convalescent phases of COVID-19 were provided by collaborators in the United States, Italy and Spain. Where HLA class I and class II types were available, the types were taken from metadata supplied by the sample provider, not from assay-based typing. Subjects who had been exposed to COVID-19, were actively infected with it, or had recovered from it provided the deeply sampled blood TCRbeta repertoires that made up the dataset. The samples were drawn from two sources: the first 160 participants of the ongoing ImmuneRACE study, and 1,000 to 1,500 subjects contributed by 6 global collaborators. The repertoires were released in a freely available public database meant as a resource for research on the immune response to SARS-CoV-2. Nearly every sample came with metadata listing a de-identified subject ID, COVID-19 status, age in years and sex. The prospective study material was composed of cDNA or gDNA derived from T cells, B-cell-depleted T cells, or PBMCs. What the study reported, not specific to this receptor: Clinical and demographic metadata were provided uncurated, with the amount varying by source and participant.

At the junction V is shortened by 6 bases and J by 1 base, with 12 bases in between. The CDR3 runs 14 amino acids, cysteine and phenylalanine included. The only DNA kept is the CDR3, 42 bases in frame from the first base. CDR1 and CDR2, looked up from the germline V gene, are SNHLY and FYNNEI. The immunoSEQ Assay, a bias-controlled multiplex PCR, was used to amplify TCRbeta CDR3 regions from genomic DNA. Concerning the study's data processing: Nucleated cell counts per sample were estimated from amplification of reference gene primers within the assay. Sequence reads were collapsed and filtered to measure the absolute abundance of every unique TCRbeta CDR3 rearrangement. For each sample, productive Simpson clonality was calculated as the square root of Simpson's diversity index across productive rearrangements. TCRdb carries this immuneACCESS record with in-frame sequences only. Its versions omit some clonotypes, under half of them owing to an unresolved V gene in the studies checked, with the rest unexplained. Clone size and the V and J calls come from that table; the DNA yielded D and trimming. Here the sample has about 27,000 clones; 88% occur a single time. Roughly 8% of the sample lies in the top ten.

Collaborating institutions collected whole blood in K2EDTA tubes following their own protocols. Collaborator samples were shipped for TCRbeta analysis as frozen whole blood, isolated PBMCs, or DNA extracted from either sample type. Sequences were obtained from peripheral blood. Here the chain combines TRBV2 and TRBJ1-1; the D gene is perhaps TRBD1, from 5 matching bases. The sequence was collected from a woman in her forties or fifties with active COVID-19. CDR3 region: CASRGGFRNTEAFF. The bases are TGTGCCAGCAGGGGGGGTTTTCGGAACACTGAAGCTTTCTTT.